This T cell receptor beta chain was profiled in a study of blood T cell repertoires in COVID-19. Study-wide background: Sample material is recorded as cDNA or gDNA derived from T cells, B-cell-depleted T cells, or PBMCs.

Clones were read by immunoSEQ multiplex PCR, and TCRdb kept only the in-frame ones, dropping some. The table lists about 44,000 clones, nearly 90% of them singletons. This CDR3 has 13 residues. CDR1 SEHNR and CDR2 FQNEAQ come from the germline V gene (reference sequence). V was clipped by 8 bases and J by 3 bases, with 11 bases between them. The chain combines TRBV7-9 with TRBJ1-5; D might be TRBD1 (5 bases). The sequenced sample was peripheral blood. The sequence derives from a man aged 65-85 years with active COVID-19. The CDR3 sequence: CASGDSPNQPQHF. The CDR3 region has the DNA TGTGCCAGCGGCGACAGTCCCAATCAGCCCCAGCATTTT.